Listed below are T cell receptor beta chains from one sample, sequenced in a study of blood T cell repertoires in COVID-19. Clones were sequenced by immunoSEQ multiplex PCR, and TCRdb holds only the in-frame ones, with some missing. This sample has about 400,000 clones, with more than 85% found just once. The material sequenced was PBMCs or T cells enriched from blood (not recorded which). These receptors were obtained from a woman under 40 who had recovered from COVID-19. Both conserved end residues are part of each CDR3. The order of the fields is clone size, J gene, D gene, V gene, CDR3 protein, CDR3 DNA. The D gene is left open where the match is weak. Where a row states a size, it is once, few, many or the class of an expanded clone; other rows omit it.

size: .; J: TRBJ2-7; D: TRBD2; V: TRBV5-4; CDR3: CASSLGQRGYEQYF; DNA: TGTGCCAGCAGCTTGGGACAGCGGGGCTACGAGCAGTACTTC
size: .; J: TRBJ1-2; D: TRBD1; V: TRBV7-9; CDR3: CASSQGQGAKGYTF; DNA: TGTGCCAGCAGCCAGGGACAGGGGGCGAAGGGCTACACCTTC
size: .; J: TRBJ2-5; D: TRBD1; V: TRBV7-9; CDR3: CASSPGTGFTETQYF; DNA: TGTGCCAGCAGCCCTGGGACAGGGTTTACGGAGACCCAGTACTTC
size: .; J: TRBJ1-4; D: TRBD1; V: TRBV27; CDR3: CASSRGTGGVFEKLFF; DNA: TGTGCCAGCAGTCGCGGGACAGGGGGCGTTTTTGAAAAACTGTTTTTT
size: .; J: TRBJ1-2; D: .; V: TRBV5-1; CDR3: CASSLASGYGYGYTF; DNA: TGCGCCAGCAGCTTGGCCTCAGGGTACGGCTATGGCTACACCTTC
size: .; J: TRBJ1-3; D: .; V: TRBV25-1; CDR3: CASSEYMGGTGNTIYF; DNA: TGTGCCAGCAGTGAATATATGGGAGGGACCGGAAACACCATATATTTT
size: .; J: TRBJ1-1; D: .; V: TRBV7-2; CDR3: CASSLVGNTEAFF; DNA: TGTGCCAGCAGCTTAGTCGGGAACACTGAAGCTTTCTTT
size: .; J: TRBJ2-3; D: TRBD2; V: TRBV5-6; CDR3: CASSYGLAGGISDTQYF; DNA: TGTGCCAGCAGCTACGGACTAGCGGGAGGCATATCAGATACGCAGTATTTT
size: .; J: TRBJ1-5; D: .; V: TRBV5-1; CDR3: CASSKDGENNQPQHF; DNA: TGCGCCAGCAGCAAGGACGGGGAGAACAATCAGCCCCAGCATTTT
size: .; J: TRBJ2-3; D: TRBD1; V: TRBV7-9; CDR3: CASSLWTGFADTQYF; DNA: TGTGCCAGCAGCTTATGGACAGGGTTCGCGGATACGCAGTATTTT
size: .; J: TRBJ2-1; D: TRBD2; V: TRBV7-2; CDR3: CASSRGLAGGSYNEQFF; DNA: TGTGCCAGCAGCCGCGGACTAGCGGGAGGGAGTTACAATGAGCAGTTCTTC
size: .; J: TRBJ2-2; D: TRBD1; V: TRBV4-1; CDR3: CASSPRDSPFRELFF; DNA: TGCGCCAGCAGCCCACGGGACAGCCCATTCCGGGAGCTGTTTTTT
size: .; J: TRBJ2-7; D: .; V: TRBV30; CDR3: CALGYGVGEQYF; DNA: TGTGCCCTGGGATACGGGGTCGGGGAGCAGTACTTC
size: .; J: TRBJ1-2; D: TRBD1; V: TRBV18; CDR3: CASSPTGQGARVF; DNA: TGTGCCAGCTCACCTACGGGACAGGGGGCTCGAGTCTTC
size: .; J: TRBJ1-6; D: .; V: TRBV24-1; CDR3: CATSDAGPSPLHF; DNA: TGTGCCACCAGTGATGCAGGCCCGTCACCCCTCCACTTT
size: .; J: TRBJ2-7; D: .; V: TRBV6-5; CDR3: CASSYSHWSYEQYF; DNA: TGTGCCAGCAGTTACTCCCACTGGAGCTACGAGCAGTACTTC
size: .; J: TRBJ1-2; D: TRBD1; V: TRBV2; CDR3: CASSEQGSNYGYTF; DNA: TGTGCCAGCAGCGAACAGGGGTCTAACTATGGCTACACCTTC
size: .; J: TRBJ2-3; D: .; V: TRBV5-1; CDR3: CASSFGSQSGADTQYF; DNA: TGCGCCAGCAGCTTTGGCTCGCAGTCAGGCGCAGATACGCAGTATTTT
size: .; J: TRBJ2-3; D: TRBD2; V: TRBV2; CDR3: CASSFSGTRTDTQYF; DNA: TGTGCCAGCAGTTTTAGCGGGACACGCACAGATACGCAGTATTTT
size: .; J: TRBJ2-5; D: .; V: TRBV5-4; CDR3: CASSLRWARETQYF; DNA: TGTGCCAGCAGCTTGAGGTGGGCCCGAGAGACCCAGTACTTC
size: once; J: TRBJ2-3; D: TRBD2; V: TRBV5-5; CDR3: CASSLLASGAYTDTQYF; DNA: TGTGCCAGCAGCTTGTTGGCTAGCGGGGCCTACACAGATACGCAGTATTTT
size: once; J: TRBJ1-1; D: TRBD1; V: TRBV5-1; CDR3: CASSHGTGGTEAFF; DNA: TGCGCCAGCAGCCACGGGACAGGGGGCACTGAAGCTTTCTTT
size: .; J: TRBJ1-6; D: .; V: TRBV30; CDR3: CAWRSYNSPLHF; DNA: TGTGCCTGGAGGAGTTATAATTCACCCCTCCACTTT
size: .; J: TRBJ2-7; D: .; V: TRBV2; CDR3: CASSSTGTEQYF; DNA: TGTGCCAGCAGTTCTACAGGGACCGAGCAGTACTTC
size: .; J: TRBJ1-1; D: .; V: TRBV14; CDR3: CASSQGNREAFF; DNA: TGTGCCAGCAGCCAAGGGAACAGGGAAGCTTTCTTT
size: .; J: TRBJ2-3; D: .; V: TRBV21-1; CDR3: CASSKKISGVSTDTQYF; DNA: TGTGCCAGCAGCAAAAAAATTAGCGGGGTAAGCACAGATACGCAGTATTTT
size: .; J: TRBJ2-7; D: TRBD2; V: TRBV27; CDR3: CASSVSSGRTRSYEQYF; DNA: TGTGCCAGCAGTGTTTCTAGCGGGAGGACCCGTTCCTACGAGCAGTACTTC
size: .; J: TRBJ2-7; D: TRBD1; V: TRBV18; CDR3: CASSTGTGLYEQYF; DNA: TGTGCCAGCTCAACCGGGACAGGGCTCTACGAGCAGTACTTC
size: .; J: TRBJ1-4; D: .; V: TRBV28; CDR3: CASISPAGSYEKLFF; DNA: TGTGCCAGCATCTCCCCCGCAGGGTCTTATGAAAAACTGTTTTTT
size: .; J: TRBJ1-1; D: TRBD1; V: TRBV29-1; CDR3: CSVGQGLNTEAFF; DNA: TGCAGCGTTGGACAGGGGCTGAACACTGAAGCTTTCTTT
size: .; J: TRBJ2-7; D: TRBD1; V: TRBV7-6; CDR3: CASSPWTGSSYEQYF; DNA: TGTGCCAGCAGCCCCTGGACAGGGAGCTCCTACGAGCAGTACTTC
size: .; J: TRBJ2-7; D: .; V: TRBV21-1; CDR3: CASSNLSGTSSYEQYF; DNA: TGTGCCAGCAGCAATCTCTCCGGGACTAGCTCGTACGAGCAGTACTTC
size: once; J: TRBJ1-2; D: TRBD1; V: TRBV15; CDR3: CATSSAGQEYGYTF; DNA: TGTGCCACCAGCAGCGCGGGACAGGAGTATGGCTACACCTTC
size: .; J: TRBJ1-2; D: TRBD1; V: TRBV5-5; CDR3: CASSLWDRELYGYTF; DNA: TGTGCCAGCAGCTTGTGGGACAGGGAATTGTATGGCTACACCTTC
size: .; J: TRBJ2-1; D: TRBD1; V: TRBV4-1; CDR3: CASSHPRGEQFF; DNA: TGCGCCAGCAGCCACCCCAGGGGGGAGCAGTTCTTC
size: .; J: TRBJ1-1; D: TRBD1; V: TRBV28; CDR3: CAGKTRGRPTEAFF; DNA: TGTGCCGGAAAGACCAGGGGGCGCCCCACTGAAGCTTTCTTT